This T cell receptor (beta chain) stems from a study of blood T cell repertoires in COVID-19. About the research overall: The United States, Italy and Spain provided the acute and convalescent COVID-19 samples. T cells, B-cell-depleted T cells, or PBMCs supplied cDNA or gDNA.

The CDR3 has 16 residues. Under the authors' procedure: Reference gene primer amplification gave estimated nucleated cell counts. Sequencing used immunoSEQ multiplex PCR; TCRdb keeps in-frame clones, though not all of them. V, J and clone size were drawn from that table, and D and trimming were deduced from the DNA. Of 200,000 to 250,000 clones in the sample, 84% were seen once. Enrolment of Seattle patients took place during active infection, and they were followed longitudinally. Source material: peripheral blood. The receptor comes from a woman older than 75 with COVID-19, enrolled during active disease. The V call is TRBV21-1, the J call TRBJ2-7; TRBD2 is the table's D call, not checked against the DNA. TRBV21-1 is marked as a pseudogene. CDR3 bases: TGTGCCAGCAGCAAGGCCGAGCGCAGACCGCTCTTCGAGCAGTACTTC. Encoded protein: CASSKAERRPLFEQYF.